The clone carrying this TCR beta chain was found many times. The sample originates from a study of regulatory T cells in long-lasting Graves disease. Time point indicated: newly diagnosed GD, antithyroid drugs for less than 3 months. Extracted RNA from PBMCs served as the source of the TCR library. For TCR beta, libraries came from iRepertoire HTBI primers and Arm-PCR of CDR3 regions. TCRdb called the multiplex PCR reads again in MiXCR, with one record for every CDR3 protein. Of approximately 540,000 distinct CDR3 sequences in the sample, around 11% were seen once. V gave up 2 bases and J gave up 5 bases, with 12 bases separating them. The CDR3 covers 14 residues. CDR1 MNHEY and CDR2 SVGAGI come from the germline V gene. This sample was also put to use in a study of T cells in Graves' hyperthyroidism and ophthalmopathy.

The specimen comprised peripheral blood mononuclear cells (PBMCs), sampled at new diagnosis, from a patient treated with antithyroid drugs. The origin of this receptor is a woman in her thirties with Graves disease. V gene TRBV6-5 combines with J gene TRBJ1-1; perhaps TRBD1 as D (6 bases). CDR3 nucleotides: TGTGCCAGCAGTTACCGCAGGGGAGGGACTGAAGCTTTCTTT. This codes for CASSYRRGGTEAFF.